The 2 T cell receptor beta chains reported below all come from one sample, sequenced in a study of T cell responses to AZD1222 COVID-19 vaccine (dated by TCRdb to about 2021). The time point label corresponds to: baseline before first vaccination. Libraries were made using the immunoSEQ multiplex PCR assay. TCRdb holds this immuneACCESS table with in-frame rearrangements only. Some clones are missing; in checked studies, unresolved V genes explain under half, and the rest has no known cause. Within this sample are about 150,000 clones, with less than 95% of them counted one time only. The ten largest clones represent around 3% of the sample. This specimen consisted of peripheral blood, obtained on day 0 of AZD1222 vaccination. All receptors come from an adult in good health.

The rearrangement links TRBV11-2 to TRBJ2-7; 7 nucleotides agree with TRBD1. Germline V gene sequence: CDR1 SGHAT, CDR2 FQNNGV. The V segment lost 3 bases and the J segment 5 bases; nucleotides outside the gene matches: 4. The CDR3 is 13 residues long. The CDR3 nucleotides read TGTGCCAGCAGCTTCACAGGGGAAAACGAGCAGTACTTC. The encoded protein is CASSFTGENEQYF.

The V and J genes are TRBV11-2 and TRBJ2-1; D remains unclear. From germline, CDR1 is SGHAT and CDR2 FQNNGV. CDR3 size: 12 residues. V dropped 8 bases and J dropped 7 bases, with 12 bases sitting between them. The CDR3 region is CASGSVGNEQFF. CDR3 in DNA: TGTGCCAGCGGGTCCGTGGGGAATGAGCAGTTCTTC.